This paragraph reports one TCR beta chain. Its antigen is unknown. No much larger clone is present one base from it, and per-base qualities are unavailable. Receptor libraries were prepared by 5' RACE. For sequencing, an Illumina HiSeq 2500 was employed. A second roughly 7 to 11 cycle PCR used a sample-barcoded 5' primer and a J-beta primer mix. A template-switch 5' adaptor carrying 12 random nucleotides introduced a unique molecular identifier onto each TCR beta cDNA molecule. Each sample yielded at least 3 million CDR3-containing paired-end reads. The Mint cDNA synthesis kit, primed by a TRBC-specific oligonucleotide, was used to synthesize first-strand cDNA from all RNA. All cDNA was treated with uracil-DNA glycosylase and then went through a first 18-cycle PCR with the universal primers M1SS and BC2_uni_R. On the authors' methods: For normalization, 1 million high-quality reads were randomly selected from each sample, with every read carrying a distinct molecular identifier. Instead of being binned into consensus sequences, reads that shared molecular identifiers were thrown out. MiTCR, with a Q25 quality threshold and the strictest error-elimination algorithm, was used for CDR3 identification, clonotype clustering and error correction. A nonparametric unseen species model with Euler transformation was used to estimate lower-bound total TCR beta diversity. TCRdb took the public reads, trimmed them with fastp at Q25, ran MiXCR for clone calling and kept in-frame beta chains. Every entry covers one CDR3 protein and lists the most common genes and DNA from its rows. TCRdb assigned the V and J calls; the authors' analysis was not used. The sample records hundreds of thousands of distinct CDR3 sequences, approximately 60% of which are singletons. The ten largest clonotypes hold around 25% of the sample.

From cysteine to phenylalanine, the CDR3 is 13 amino acids long. Only CDR3 DNA remains: 39 bases, in frame from the first base. The V end loses 6 bases and the J end loses 3 bases, and a stretch of 11 bases separates them. Reading the germline V gene gives CDR1 MRHNA and CDR2 SNTAGT. The data stem from a study of blood T cells in healthy people across ages (dated by TCRdb to 2015 to 2017). For the study in its entirety: In model experiments, template switching captured about one uniquely barcoded TCR beta cDNA molecule for every two T cells. Using deep sequencing normalized with unique cDNA molecular identifiers, the study measured how TCR beta repertoire diversity changes with age. Four age groups were formed from the donors: young (average 16 years), middle-aged (just under 40), aged (more than 55) and long-lived (less than 85). Donors of different ages were randomly distributed across sequencing lanes to avoid experimental bias. For two donors (one aged 18 to 29 and one aged 80 or older), the study analyzed two additional independent replicas of 1 million unique cDNA reads from the same blood draw. Beyond this particular receptor, the publication reports: Compared with the aged group, more naive CD4+ T cells, fewer expanded clones and increased TCR diversity were shown by the long-lived group, suggesting age selection. Observed TCR beta diversity per million T cells fell roughly linearly with age, and a significant reduction was already apparent by age around 44. Bulk unsorted PBMC profiling prevented conclusive comparison of naive and antigen-experienced compartments. Donor CMV infection status was unknown, potentially confounding age-related changes in expanded clonotypes. Estimates of total diversity from one million sequenced T cells were regarded as lower bounds and underestimates. A strong correlation was found between observed TCR beta diversity and the percentage of naive T cells measured by flow cytometry.

The roughly 39 donors, aged about 6 to 95 years, were systemically healthy Caucasian individuals from Russia. Each donor gave ten milliliters of peripheral blood, drawn into EDTA-treated Vacutainer tubes. Ficoll-Paque density-gradient centrifugation was used to isolate PBMCs, with at least 6.5 million per sample. Total RNA was extracted from PBMCs with Trizol reagent, with at least 6 micrograms obtained per sample. For every donor, an aliquot of PBMCs went through flow cytometry to measure the percentages of naive CD45RAhigh/CD27high T cells. The V and J genes are TRBV6-4 and TRBJ1-1; the D gene assignment is ambiguous. Sequencing used blood. The receptor comes from a man between 40 and 49 years old in good health. Here the CDR3 is given as CASRQAFDTEAFF. The DNA sequence reads TGTGCCAGCAGGCAGGCCTTCGACACTGAAGCTTTCTTT.